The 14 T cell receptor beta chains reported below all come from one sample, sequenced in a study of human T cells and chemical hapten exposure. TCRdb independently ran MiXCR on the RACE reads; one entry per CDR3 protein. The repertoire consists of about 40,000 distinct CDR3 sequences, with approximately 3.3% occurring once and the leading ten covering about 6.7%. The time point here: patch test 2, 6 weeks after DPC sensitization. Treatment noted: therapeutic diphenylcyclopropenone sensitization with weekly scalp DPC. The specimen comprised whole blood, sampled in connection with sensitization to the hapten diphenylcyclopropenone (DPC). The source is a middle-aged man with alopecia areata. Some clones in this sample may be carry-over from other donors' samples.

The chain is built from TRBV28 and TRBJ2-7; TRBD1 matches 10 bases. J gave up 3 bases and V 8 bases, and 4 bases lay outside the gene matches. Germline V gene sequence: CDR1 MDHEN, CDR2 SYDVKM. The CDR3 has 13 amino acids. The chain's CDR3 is CASAWTGGYEQYF. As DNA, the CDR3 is TGTGCCAGCGCGTGGACAGGGGGCTACGAGCAGTACTTC.

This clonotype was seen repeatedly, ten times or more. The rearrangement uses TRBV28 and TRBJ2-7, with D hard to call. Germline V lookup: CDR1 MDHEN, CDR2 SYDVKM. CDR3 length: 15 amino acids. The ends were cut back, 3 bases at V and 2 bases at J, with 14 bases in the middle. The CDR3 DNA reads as TGTGCCAGCAGTTTCCTCCTCTTAGGCCCCTACGAGCAGTACTTC. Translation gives CASSFLLLGPYEQYF.

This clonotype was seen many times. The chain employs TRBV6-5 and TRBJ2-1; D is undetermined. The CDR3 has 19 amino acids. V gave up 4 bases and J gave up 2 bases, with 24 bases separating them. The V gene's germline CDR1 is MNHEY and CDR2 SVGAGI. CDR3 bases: TGTGCCAGCAGTTCCTCTGGGCAAATCAGCCCCGGCCCCTACAATGAGCAGTTCTTC. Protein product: CASSSSGQISPGPYNEQFF.

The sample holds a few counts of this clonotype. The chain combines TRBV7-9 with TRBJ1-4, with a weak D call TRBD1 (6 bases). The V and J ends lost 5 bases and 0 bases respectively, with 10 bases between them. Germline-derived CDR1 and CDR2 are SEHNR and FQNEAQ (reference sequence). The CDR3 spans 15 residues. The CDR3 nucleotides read TGTGCCAGCAGCCCACAGGGTCCAACTAATGAAAAACTGTTTTTT. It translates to CASSPQGPTNEKLFF.

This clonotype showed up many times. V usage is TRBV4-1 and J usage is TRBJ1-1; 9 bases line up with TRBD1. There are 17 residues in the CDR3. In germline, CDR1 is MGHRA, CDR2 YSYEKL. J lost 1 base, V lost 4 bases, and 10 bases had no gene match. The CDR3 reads CASSLGQGNWENTEAFF. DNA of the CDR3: TGCGCCAGCAGCCTCGGACAGGGGAATTGGGAGAACACTGAAGCTTTCTTT.

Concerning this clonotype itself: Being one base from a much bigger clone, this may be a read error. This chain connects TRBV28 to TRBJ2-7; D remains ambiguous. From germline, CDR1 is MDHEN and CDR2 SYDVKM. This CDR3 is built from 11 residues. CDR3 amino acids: CDSSILYEQYF. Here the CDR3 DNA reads TGTGACAGCAGTATCCTCTACGAGCAGTACTTC.

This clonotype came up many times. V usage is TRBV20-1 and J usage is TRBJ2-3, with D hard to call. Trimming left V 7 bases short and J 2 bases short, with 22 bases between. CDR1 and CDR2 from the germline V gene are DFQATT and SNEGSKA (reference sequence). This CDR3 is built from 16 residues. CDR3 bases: TGCAGTGTGCCCGAGTTTAACCGCGGAGACACAGATACGCAGTATTTT. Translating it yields CSVPEFNRGDTDTQYF.

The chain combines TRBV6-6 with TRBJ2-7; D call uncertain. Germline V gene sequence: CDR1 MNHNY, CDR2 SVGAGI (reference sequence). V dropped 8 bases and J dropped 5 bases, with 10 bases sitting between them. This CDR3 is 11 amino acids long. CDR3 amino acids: CASSLLDEQYF. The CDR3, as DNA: TGTGCCAGCTCATTACTGGACGAGCAGTACTTC.

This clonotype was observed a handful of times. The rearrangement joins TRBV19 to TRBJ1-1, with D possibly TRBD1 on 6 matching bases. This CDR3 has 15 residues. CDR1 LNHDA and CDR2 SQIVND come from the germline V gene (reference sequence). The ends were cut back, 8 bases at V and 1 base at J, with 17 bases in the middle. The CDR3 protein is CASRDTGLWNTEAFF. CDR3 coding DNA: TGTGCCAGTCGGGATACAGGGCTCTGGAACACTGAAGCTTTCTTT.

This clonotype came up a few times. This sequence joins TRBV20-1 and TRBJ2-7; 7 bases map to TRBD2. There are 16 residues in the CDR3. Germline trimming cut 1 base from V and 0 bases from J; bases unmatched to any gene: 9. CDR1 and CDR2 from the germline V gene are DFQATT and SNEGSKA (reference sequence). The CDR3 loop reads CSARGELASISYEQYF. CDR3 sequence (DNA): TGCAGTGCTAGAGGTGAACTAGCGAGCATCTCCTACGAGCAGTACTTC.

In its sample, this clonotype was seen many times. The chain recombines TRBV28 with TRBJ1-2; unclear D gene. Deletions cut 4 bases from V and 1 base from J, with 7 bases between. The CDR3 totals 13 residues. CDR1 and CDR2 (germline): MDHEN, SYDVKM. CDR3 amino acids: CASSSSYNYGYTF. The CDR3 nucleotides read TGTGCCAGCAGTTCATCATATAACTATGGCTACACCTTC.

CDR3 region: CASSQEVGASGAKNIQYF. The CDR3 DNA is TGTGCCAGCAGCCAAGAAGTCGGGGCTAGCGGGGCCAAAAACATTCAGTACTTC. The rearrangement uses TRBV4-2 and TRBJ2-4; 8 bases are shared with TRBD2. Germline V lookup: CDR1 LGHNA, CDR2 YNFKEQ. The CDR3 totals 18 residues. V shed 0 bases and J 1 base; nucleotides not matched to a gene: 8.

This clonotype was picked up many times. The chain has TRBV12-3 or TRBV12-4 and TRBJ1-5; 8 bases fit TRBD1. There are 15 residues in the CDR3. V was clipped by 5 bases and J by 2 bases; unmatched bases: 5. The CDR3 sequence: CASSKQGAGNQPQHF. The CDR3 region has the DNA TGTGCCAGCAGTAAGCAGGGGGCCGGCAATCAGCCCCAGCATTTT.

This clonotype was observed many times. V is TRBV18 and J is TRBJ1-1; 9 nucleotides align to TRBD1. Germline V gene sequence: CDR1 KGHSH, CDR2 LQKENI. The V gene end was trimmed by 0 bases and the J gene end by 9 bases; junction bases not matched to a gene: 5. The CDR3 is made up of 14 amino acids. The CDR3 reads CASSPPTDRGKAFF. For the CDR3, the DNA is TGTGCCAGCTCACCACCTACGGACAGGGGAAAAGCTTTCTTT.